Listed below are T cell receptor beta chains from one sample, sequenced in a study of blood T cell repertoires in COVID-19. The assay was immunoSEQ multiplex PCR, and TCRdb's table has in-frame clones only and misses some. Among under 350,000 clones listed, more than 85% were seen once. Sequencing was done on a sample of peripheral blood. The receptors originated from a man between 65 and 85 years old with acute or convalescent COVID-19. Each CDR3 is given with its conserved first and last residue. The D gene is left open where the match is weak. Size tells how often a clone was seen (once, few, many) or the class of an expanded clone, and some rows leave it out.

cdr3_nt: TGTGCCAGCAGTGGTAGACAGGGGCCGGGGGAGCAGTTCTTC
cdr3_aa: CASSGRQGPGEQFF
v_call: TRBV2
clone_size: -
d_call: TRBD1
j_call: TRBJ2-1

cdr3_nt: TGTGCCAGTAACACCGACAGGACACACTATGGCTACACCTTC
cdr3_aa: CASNTDRTHYGYTF
v_call: TRBV19
clone_size: once
d_call: -
j_call: TRBJ1-2

cdr3_nt: TGTGCCAGCAGCACGGGACAGGGGGACACTGAAGCTTTCTTT
cdr3_aa: CASSTGQGDTEAFF
v_call: TRBV5-4
clone_size: -
d_call: TRBD1
j_call: TRBJ1-1

cdr3_nt: TGTGCCAGCTCACCAGGTTGGGTAACTAGCGGGGACTACAATGAGCAGTTCTTC
cdr3_aa: CASSPGWVTSGDYNEQFF
v_call: TRBV18
clone_size: -
d_call: TRBD2
j_call: TRBJ2-1

cdr3_nt: TGTGCCAGCAGCTTAGGGGACAGGGGAGCCAAAAACATTCAGTACTTC
cdr3_aa: CASSLGDRGAKNIQYF
v_call: TRBV11-2
clone_size: -
d_call: TRBD1
j_call: TRBJ2-4

cdr3_nt: TGCAGCGCCCGGATGTCAGGGGGCCACGAGCAGTACTTC
cdr3_aa: CSARMSGGHEQYF
v_call: TRBV29-1
clone_size: once
d_call: TRBD1
j_call: TRBJ2-7

cdr3_nt: TGTGCCAGCAGTGAAGGCGGGGGCGCCGGCAATGAGCAGTTCTTC
cdr3_aa: CASSEGGGAGNEQFF
v_call: TRBV2
clone_size: -
d_call: -
j_call: TRBJ2-1

cdr3_nt: TGTGCCAGCAGCACTATCCGGCCACCCCTCCACTTT
cdr3_aa: CASSTIRPPLHF
v_call: TRBV28
clone_size: -
d_call: -
j_call: TRBJ1-6

cdr3_nt: TGTGCCACCAGCAGAGGGGCTAGCGGGAAGGCCAATGAGCAGTTCTTC
cdr3_aa: CATSRGASGKANEQFF
v_call: TRBV15
clone_size: -
d_call: TRBD2
j_call: TRBJ2-1

cdr3_nt: TGTGCCAGTAGTATCGGACAGCTACCTTCTGGGGCCAACGTCCTGACTTTC
cdr3_aa: CASSIGQLPSGANVLTF
v_call: TRBV19
clone_size: -
d_call: -
j_call: TRBJ2-6

cdr3_nt: TGTGCCAGCAGTCCCAAGACAGGGTGGGAAACTGAAGCTTTCTTT
cdr3_aa: CASSPKTGWETEAFF
v_call: TRBV7-2
clone_size: -
d_call: TRBD1
j_call: TRBJ1-1

cdr3_nt: TGTGCCACCAGCAGAGATCTCACTACCTACGAGCAGTACTTC
cdr3_aa: CATSRDLTTYEQYF
v_call: TRBV15
clone_size: -
d_call: -
j_call: TRBJ2-7

cdr3_nt: TGTGCCAGCAGCGTTTTAGGACAGGGGAACACTGAAGCTTTCTTT
cdr3_aa: CASSVLGQGNTEAFF
v_call: TRBV9
clone_size: once
d_call: TRBD1
j_call: TRBJ1-1

cdr3_nt: TGTGCCAGCAGTTCCGGGACAGGGTCTCCCTACGAGCAGTACTTC
cdr3_aa: CASSSGTGSPYEQYF
v_call: TRBV28
clone_size: once
d_call: TRBD1
j_call: TRBJ2-7

cdr3_nt: TGTGCCAGCTCACTGGATCCGGGACAGGGGTCCTACGAGCAGTACTTC
cdr3_aa: CASSLDPGQGSYEQYF
v_call: TRBV18
clone_size: -
d_call: TRBD1
j_call: TRBJ2-7

cdr3_nt: TGTGCCAGCAGCTTAGCCGGAGGATACGAGCAGTACTTC
cdr3_aa: CASSLAGGYEQYF
v_call: TRBV7-2
clone_size: -
d_call: -
j_call: TRBJ2-7

cdr3_nt: TGTGCCAGTAGTACGCGGGATACGCAGTATTTT
cdr3_aa: CASSTRDTQYF
v_call: TRBV19
clone_size: -
d_call: -
j_call: TRBJ2-3

cdr3_nt: TGTGCCAGCAGCCCCCCCGGACTAGCGGGAGGTGAGACCCAGTACTTC
cdr3_aa: CASSPPGLAGGETQYF
v_call: TRBV7-9
clone_size: -
d_call: TRBD2
j_call: TRBJ2-5

cdr3_nt: TGTGCCAGCAGTCTAGGGGGTCGGGGCTACACCTTC
cdr3_aa: CASSLGGRGYTF
v_call: TRBV28
clone_size: -
d_call: -
j_call: TRBJ1-2

cdr3_nt: TGTGCCTGGAGCGGACAGGGTCCATACGAGCAGTACTTC
cdr3_aa: CAWSGQGPYEQYF
v_call: TRBV30
clone_size: -
d_call: TRBD1
j_call: TRBJ2-7

cdr3_nt: TGTGCCAGCAGCTTAGTACACTATAATTCACCCCTCCACTTT
cdr3_aa: CASSLVHYNSPLHF
v_call: TRBV7-2
clone_size: -
d_call: -
j_call: TRBJ1-6

cdr3_nt: TGTGCCAGCAGCCAAGATCTGGGGCAGAGCCAAGAGACCCAGTACTTC
cdr3_aa: CASSQDLGQSQETQYF
v_call: TRBV4-2
clone_size: -
d_call: -
j_call: TRBJ2-5

cdr3_nt: TGTGCCACCAGTGAAAGGACTAGCGGGAGACACGAGCAGTACTTC
cdr3_aa: CATSERTSGRHEQYF
v_call: TRBV24-1
clone_size: -
d_call: TRBD2
j_call: TRBJ2-7

cdr3_nt: TGTGCCAGCTCACCATTTACTAGCGGTAGCACAGATACGCAGTATTTT
cdr3_aa: CASSPFTSGSTDTQYF
v_call: TRBV18
clone_size: -
d_call: TRBD2
j_call: TRBJ2-3

cdr3_nt: TGTGCCAGCAGTTCAAACACGAGGGGGAGCTCCTACGAGCAGTACTTC
cdr3_aa: CASSSNTRGSSYEQYF
v_call: TRBV28
clone_size: -
d_call: -
j_call: TRBJ2-7

cdr3_nt: TGTGCCAGCAGCTTAGGGACAGGGTCAGATACGCAGTATTTT
cdr3_aa: CASSLGTGSDTQYF
v_call: TRBV11-2
clone_size: once
d_call: TRBD1
j_call: TRBJ2-3

cdr3_nt: TGTGCCAGCAGACGGACACGCATTGACACAGATACGCAGTATTTT
cdr3_aa: CASRRTRIDTDTQYF
v_call: TRBV6-5
clone_size: -
d_call: -
j_call: TRBJ2-3

cdr3_nt: TGTGCCAGCAGCCGTCCAGGAGGACACACCGGGGAGCTGTTTTTT
cdr3_aa: CASSRPGGHTGELFF
v_call: TRBV3-1/TRBV3-2
clone_size: few
d_call: -
j_call: TRBJ2-2

cdr3_nt: TGTGCCAGCAGTTACTCGATCCCCGGGGGAGCCTACGAGCAGTACTTC
cdr3_aa: CASSYSIPGGAYEQYF
v_call: TRBV6-5
clone_size: -
d_call: -
j_call: TRBJ2-7

cdr3_nt: TGTGCCAGTAGTATCACGTCGAGGGGGACAGGCTATGGCTACACCTTC
cdr3_aa: CASSITSRGTGYGYTF
v_call: TRBV19
clone_size: once
d_call: TRBD1
j_call: TRBJ1-2

cdr3_nt: TGTGCCAGCAGCTCGGACAGTCCCCTCTCCCCCTACGAGCAGTACTTC
cdr3_aa: CASSSDSPLSPYEQYF
v_call: TRBV7-2
clone_size: -
d_call: -
j_call: TRBJ2-7

cdr3_nt: TGTGCCAGCAGGCCGACAGGGCAAGAGACCCAGTACTTC
cdr3_aa: CASRPTGQETQYF
v_call: TRBV28
clone_size: -
d_call: TRBD1
j_call: TRBJ2-5

cdr3_nt: TGTGCCAGTAATCAGGGGTCGGTGGTTGGAAACACCATATATTTT
cdr3_aa: CASNQGSVVGNTIYF
v_call: TRBV19
clone_size: -
d_call: -
j_call: TRBJ1-3

cdr3_nt: TGTGCCAGTAGCCCGCAGGGGCGGACTGAAGCTTTCTTT
cdr3_aa: CASSPQGRTEAFF
v_call: TRBV19
clone_size: -
d_call: -
j_call: TRBJ1-1

cdr3_nt: TGTGCCAGCAGCCAAGGAACAGGGGCTGGAAACACCATATATTTT
cdr3_aa: CASSQGTGAGNTIYF
v_call: TRBV3-1/TRBV3-2
clone_size: -
d_call: TRBD1
j_call: TRBJ1-3

cdr3_nt: TGTGCCAGCAGCCAAGAGGGAGGGTCTGGCTACACCTTC
cdr3_aa: CASSQEGGSGYTF
v_call: TRBV3-1/TRBV3-2
clone_size: -
d_call: -
j_call: TRBJ1-2

cdr3_nt: TGCGCCAGCAGCCAAGAGACAGGGATTGGCACCGGGGAGCTGTTTTTT
cdr3_aa: CASSQETGIGTGELFF
v_call: TRBV4-3
clone_size: -
d_call: TRBD1
j_call: TRBJ2-2

cdr3_nt: TGCGCCAGCAGGGGGGGGATGGGGGGCAATCAGCCCCAGCATTTT
cdr3_aa: CASRGGMGGNQPQHF
v_call: TRBV10-2
clone_size: -
d_call: -
j_call: TRBJ1-5

cdr3_nt: TGTGCCAGCAGCTTAGTGGGGACAGGGGCGGATCAGCCCCAGCATTTT
cdr3_aa: CASSLVGTGADQPQHF
v_call: TRBV7-2
clone_size: -
d_call: TRBD1
j_call: TRBJ1-5

cdr3_nt: TGTGCCAGTAGTATAAGTGCGGGGGAGCTGTTTTTT
cdr3_aa: CASSISAGELFF
v_call: TRBV19
clone_size: -
d_call: -
j_call: TRBJ2-2

cdr3_nt: TGTGCCAGCAGCGCCGGGCGGGGGCAGAGAGGCTACACCTTC
cdr3_aa: CASSAGRGQRGYTF
v_call: TRBV9
clone_size: many
d_call: -
j_call: TRBJ1-2

cdr3_nt: TGTGCCAGCAGCTTACGGAGGTCTAGCTCCTACAATGAGCAGTTCTTC
cdr3_aa: CASSLRRSSSYNEQFF
v_call: TRBV5-4
clone_size: -
d_call: -
j_call: TRBJ2-1

cdr3_nt: TGTGCCAGCTCACTAGCTAGCGGGAGCTACGAGCAGTACTTC
cdr3_aa: CASSLASGSYEQYF
v_call: TRBV18
clone_size: once
d_call: TRBD2
j_call: TRBJ2-7

cdr3_nt: TGCAGTGCTAGTATACTAGCGGGAGGAGAGACCCAGTACTTC
cdr3_aa: CSASILAGGETQYF
v_call: TRBV20-1
clone_size: -
d_call: TRBD2
j_call: TRBJ2-5

cdr3_nt: TGTGCCAGCAGTTTAAATAGGCAGGCAGGTTCACCCCTCCACTTT
cdr3_aa: CASSLNRQAGSPLHF
v_call: TRBV27
clone_size: -
d_call: -
j_call: TRBJ1-6

cdr3_nt: TGTGCCAGCACCTTTCCGGGGGGAGGCACCGGGGAGCTGTTTTTT
cdr3_aa: CASTFPGGGTGELFF
v_call: TRBV5-5
clone_size: -
d_call: TRBD2
j_call: TRBJ2-2

cdr3_nt: TGCGCCAGCAGATTGGGACAGAGCACCGGGGAGCTGTTTTTT
cdr3_aa: CASRLGQSTGELFF
v_call: TRBV5-1
clone_size: -
d_call: TRBD1
j_call: TRBJ2-2

cdr3_nt: TGTGCCAGCTCACCAATTGCGGGGTACACTGAAGCTTTCTTT
cdr3_aa: CASSPIAGYTEAFF
v_call: TRBV18
clone_size: few
d_call: -
j_call: TRBJ1-1

cdr3_nt: TGTGCCATCAGTGACCAACAGGGGGTTGGAAACACCATATATTTT
cdr3_aa: CAISDQQGVGNTIYF
v_call: TRBV10-3
clone_size: -
d_call: TRBD1
j_call: TRBJ1-3